This TCR beta chain was observed in a study of T cell responses to AZD1222 COVID-19 vaccine. General study results and limits: Samples come after the peak T cell response, not at day 14. The donor group comprised mostly white British people and more females; the analysis possibly underestimated clonal diversity. Unmutated variant regions are reportedly the target of nearly half of TCRs that are spike-specific.

CDR3 length: 13 amino acids. The V gene's germline CDR1 is SGDLS and CDR2 YYNGEE. Trimming removed 0 bases at V and 8 bases at J, with 6 bases between. As regards this clone: Its antigen is as yet unknown. The identical CDR3 is also encoded by other nucleotide sequences in the sample.

Sequenced by immunoSEQ multiplex PCR; TCRdb stores in-frame clones only, minus some. The data contain 80,000 or so clones, roughly nine tenths of them seen just once; the ten biggest clones take up roughly 5.6%. The source was peripheral blood, collected on day 0 of AZD1222 vaccination. The genes are TRBV9 and TRBJ1-6; the D is unclear. This sequence originates from an adult in good health. The chain's CDR3 is CASSVEEDSPLHF. The DNA of the CDR3 is TGTGCCAGCAGCGTAGAAGAGGATTCACCCCTCCACTTT.